What follows is one T cell receptor beta chain and its context. What it binds is unknown. This sample stems from a study of monozygotic twins with inflammatory bowel disease. Study-wide points: The inverse Simpson measure of TCRbeta diversity was lower in IBD patients than in healthy co-twins. Heterogeneous immunosuppressive treatment regimens may have introduced variability into patient repertoires.

The CDR3 spans 16 residues. Germline CDR1 is SGHNT and CDR2 is YYREEE (reference sequence). Every TCR library drew on 3500 ng of total RNA. The UMIs carried a 6-nucleotide sample barcode, and they were added by template switching. From the 5' RACE reads, TCRdb lists one entry per CDR3 protein and no DNA. The listing contains roughly 320,000 distinct CDR3 sequences. Sequencing was performed on blood. The origin of this receptor is a human donor with ulcerative colitis or Crohn's disease, or a healthy co-twin of an affected twin (not recorded which). This chain connects TRBV5-4 to TRBJ2-2; TCRdb returns TRBD2, unconfirmable since there is no DNA. CDR3 residues: CASASGLAANTGELFF.